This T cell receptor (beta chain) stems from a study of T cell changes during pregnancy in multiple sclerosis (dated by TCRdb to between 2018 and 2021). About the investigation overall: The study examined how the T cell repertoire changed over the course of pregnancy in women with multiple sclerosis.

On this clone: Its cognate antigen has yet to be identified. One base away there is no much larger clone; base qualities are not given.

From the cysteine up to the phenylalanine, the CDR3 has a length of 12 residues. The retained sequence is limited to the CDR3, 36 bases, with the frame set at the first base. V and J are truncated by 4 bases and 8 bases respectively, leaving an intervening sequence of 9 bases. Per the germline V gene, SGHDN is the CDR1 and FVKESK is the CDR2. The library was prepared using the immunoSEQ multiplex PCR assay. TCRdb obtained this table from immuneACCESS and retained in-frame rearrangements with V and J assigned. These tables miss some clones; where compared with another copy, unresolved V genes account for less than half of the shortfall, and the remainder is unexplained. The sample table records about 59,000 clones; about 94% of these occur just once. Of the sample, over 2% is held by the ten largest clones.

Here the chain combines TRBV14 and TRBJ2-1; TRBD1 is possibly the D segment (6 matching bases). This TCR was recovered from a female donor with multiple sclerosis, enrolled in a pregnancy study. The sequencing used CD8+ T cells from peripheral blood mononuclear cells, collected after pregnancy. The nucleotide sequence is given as TGTGCCAGCAGCCCCAGGGGCGATGAGCAGTTCTTC. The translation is CASSPRGDEQFF.